This T cell receptor beta chain comes out of a study of blood T cell repertoires in COVID-19. Study context: Acute and convalescent COVID-19 samples came from the United States, Italy and Spain. Sources were T cells, B-cell-depleted T cells, or PBMCs; the material itself was cDNA or gDNA.

In the authors' methods: Researchers report that nucleated cell counts were estimated from reference gene primer amplification. Profiled with immunoSEQ multiplex PCR; TCRdb holds only in-frame clones, not every one. For V, J and clone size, that table is used; D and trimming come from the DNA. The table shows under 100,000 clones, with about 85% occurring only once. CDR1 and CDR2 (germline): LNHDA, SQIVND (reference sequence). The CDR3 is 17 amino acids. With 3 bases clipped from V and 5 bases from J, the junction kept 14 bases outside the gene matches. The source of this sequence is a man aged 80 or over with active or convalescent COVID-19. Sequencing was done on a sample of peripheral blood. The genes are TRBV19 and TRBJ2-5, with 8 bases lining up with TRBD1. The CDR3 DNA reads as TGTGCCAGTAGTATCCCAGGCTTCAGGGGGCGCGGTGAGACCCAGTACTTC. Translation: CASSIPGFRGRGETQYF.